This T cell receptor beta chain stems from a study of cytomegalovirus exposure and HLA in healthy donors. In the study overall: Within an early data release were about 85 million unique TCRs drawn from HLA-typed donors.

It was with 60 Vbeta and 13 Jbeta primers that the PCR ran. Measured with immunoSEQ multiplex PCR; TCRdb has only the in-frame clones, and not every one. The sample shows around 50,000 clones, 80% of them seen only once. The CDR3 runs 13 residues. V was trimmed by 2 bases and J by 2 bases, leaving 6 bases between them. The V gene's germline CDR1 is SGDLS and CDR2 YYNGEE. The TCR comes from a man younger than 45 in good health and CMV-seropositive. This chain joins TRBV9 and TRBJ2-3; D is uncertain. The sequencing sample was made of PBMCs. In DNA, the CDR3 is TGTGCCAGCAGCGTCTCTGTCACAGATACGCAGTATTTT. This gives the protein CASSVSVTDTQYF.